These 14 T cell receptor beta chains were all obtained from the same sample, sequenced in a study of blood T cell repertoires in COVID-19. Here immunoSEQ multiplex PCR was the method, and the copy in TCRdb shows in-frame clones only, minus some. Of about 270,000 clones in the sample, 85% are singletons; the top ten hold more than 10%. The sequenced material came from peripheral blood. The receptors were gathered from a human donor in a cohort sampled during active COVID-19.

V and J are TRBV12-3 or TRBV12-4 and TRBJ1-1; D may be TRBD1 (6 bases). The V end lost 8 bases, the J end lost 3 bases, and 10 bases lay between the germline ends. This CDR3 has 12 residues. DNA for the CDR3: TGTGCCAGCCTTGGACAGCACACTGAAGCTTTCTTT. This codes for CASLGQHTEAFF.

V gene TRBV7-2 combines with J gene TRBJ1-2; 7 positions match TRBD1. This CDR3 is 17 amino acids long. With 2 bases clipped from V and 4 bases from J, the junction kept 13 bases outside the gene matches. CDR1 and CDR2 from the germline V gene are SGHTA and FQGNSA. CDR3 nucleotides: TGTGCCAGCAGCTTATCTTCGGCGTCAGGGGGATTCTATGGCTACACCTTC. Encoded protein: CASSLSSASGGFYGYTF.

This chain connects TRBV13 to TRBJ2-7, with 8 bases fitting TRBD2. V trimming: 5 bases; J trimming: 3 bases; junction bases outside the gene matches: 9. The CDR3 contains 15 residues. Germline CDR1 and CDR2: PRHDT and FYEKMQ (reference sequence). In DNA, the CDR3 is TGTGCCAGCAGCGGCGGGGGGAAAGGTAGCTACGAGCAGTACTTC. This codes for CASSGGGKGSYEQYF.

This clone was recorded only once. V and J are TRBV4-1 and TRBJ2-5; perhaps TRBD1 as D (6 bases). Looked up from germline, CDR1 is MGHRA and CDR2 is YSYEKL. The CDR3 has 14 amino acids. V was clipped by 4 bases and J by 3 bases, with 12 bases between them. The chain's CDR3 is CASSLRQVEETQYF. The DNA for the CDR3 is TGCGCCAGCAGCCTCAGACAGGTCGAAGAGACCCAGTACTTC.

This chain connects TRBV6-5 to TRBJ2-7, with TRBD2 matching 9 bases. The CDR3 has 13 residues. The trim removed 7 bases at V and 4 bases at J, leaving 5 bases unmatched. Germline V gene lookup returns CDR1 MNHEY and CDR2 SVGAGI. The CDR3 nucleotides are TGTGCCAGCATAGCAGCGGGAGGTTACGAGCAGTACTTC. Its protein product is CASIAAGGYEQYF.

The chain employs TRBV6-5 and TRBJ1-5, with D possibly being TRBD1 (6 bases). The germline V gene encodes CDR1 MNHEY and CDR2 SVGAGI. The germline V and J ends were trimmed by 2 bases and 5 bases, with 10 bases remaining between them. This CDR3 comprises 14 residues. CDR3 nucleotide sequence: TGTGCCAGCAGTTACGACAGGTTGTATCAGCCCCAGCATTTT. Protein product: CASSYDRLYQPQHF.

The chain combines TRBV7-2 with TRBJ2-7, with 10 bases that match TRBD2. V gave up 3 bases and J gave up 7 bases; unmatched junction bases: 6. The CDR3 contains 14 residues. Looked up from germline, CDR1 is SGHTA and CDR2 is FQGNSA. CDR3 nucleotide sequence: TGTGCCAGCAGCTTGGTAGCGGGAGGTCAAGAGCAGTACTTC. It translates to CASSLVAGGQEQYF.

The chain combines TRBV9 with TRBJ2-1, with unresolved D. V was shortened by 0 bases and J by 6 bases, with 10 bases between the two germline ends. Germline V CDR1 and CDR2: SGDLS, YYNGEE. CDR3 length: 14 amino acids. This CDR3 is CASSVVSSGNEQFF. DNA of the CDR3: TGTGCCAGCAGCGTAGTAAGTTCGGGCAATGAGCAGTTCTTC. Drawing the rest from reference TRBV9 and TRBJ2-1, the complete variable domain is DSGVTQTPKHLITATGQRVTLRCSPRSGDLSVYWYQQSLDQGLQFLIQYYNGEERAKGNILERFSAQQFPDLHSELNLSSLELGDSALYFCASSVVSSGNEQFFGPGTRLTVL.

The gene calls are TRBV6-2 or TRBV6-3 and TRBJ2-2, with 10 bases aligning to TRBD2. V shed 2 bases and J 5 bases; nucleotides not matched to a gene: 5. CDR1 is MNHEY, CDR2 SVGEGT, per germline. The length of the CDR3 is 16 residues. DNA for the CDR3: TGTGCCAGCAGTTACAGGCTAGCGGGAGTTACCGGGGAGCTGTTTTTT. It translates to CASSYRLAGVTGELFF.

This chain uses TRBV27 with TRBJ2-1; TRBD2 aligns across 14 bases. The trim removed 8 bases at V and 4 bases at J, leaving 7 bases unmatched. Germline V CDR1 and CDR2: MNHEY, SMNVEV (reference sequence). The CDR3 is 16 residues long. CDR3 region: CASRGLAGVRYNEQFF. CDR3 coding DNA: TGTGCCAGCCGGGGACTAGCGGGAGTTAGATACAATGAGCAGTTCTTC.

This rearrangement joins TRBV29-1 to TRBJ1-2, with D possibly matching TRBD1 (5 bases). The germline V gene encodes CDR1 SQVTM and CDR2 ANQGSEA. The ends were cut back, 5 bases at V and 1 base at J, with 11 bases in the middle. This CDR3 region has 13 residues. CDR3 in DNA: TGCAGCGTTCCCCAGGGAGGTAACTATGGCTACACCTTC. Its translation is CSVPQGGNYGYTF.

V usage is TRBV6-5 and J usage is TRBJ2-1; TRBD2 aligns across 8 bases. This CDR3 contains 13 residues. V was pared by 8 bases and J by 15 bases, with 15 bases of the junction left unmatched. Germline CDR1 reads MNHEY; CDR2 reads SVGAGI. The chain's CDR3 is CASSEGGRFLGFF. CDR3 nucleotides: TGTGCCAGCTCTGAGGGCGGGAGGTTCCTGGGGTTCTTC.

Ten or more counts support this clone. CDR3 protein: CASSIYRGIPSPLHF. CDR3 DNA sequence: TGTGCCAGCAGCATTTACAGGGGTATTCCTTCACCCCTCCACTTT. This chain connects TRBV5-4 to TRBJ1-6, with 7 bases identical to TRBD1. J gave up 9 bases and V 4 bases, and 10 bases lay outside the gene matches. The CDR3 extends over 15 amino acids. Germline V gene sequence: CDR1 SGHNT, CDR2 YYREEE (reference sequence).

The chain uses TRBV29-1 and TRBJ2-7; tentatively, D is TRBD1 (5 bases). With 3 bases removed from V and 0 bases from J, the gap between germline ends came to 12 bases. The CDR3 extends over 14 amino acids. Germline CDR1 is SQVTM and CDR2 is ANQGSEA. The CDR3 DNA is TGCAGCGTTGAGTCACAGGAGAGCTCCTACGAGCAGTACTTC. Translation: CSVESQESSYEQYF.